Described below is a single T cell receptor beta chain sequence and its context. This sample stems from a study of shared clonotypes between healthy human individuals. From germline, CDR1 is SGHVS and CDR2 FNYEAQ. The CDR3 extends over 16 amino acids. Unmatched junction bases numbered 9, after V lost 1 base and J lost 3 bases. Naive CD8 cells, CD45RO-negative and positively selected for CCR7, excluded terminally differentiated effector memory CD45RA+ cells. Assay execution proceeded at the deep level. Sequencing used immunoSEQ multiplex PCR; TCRdb keeps in-frame clones, though not all of them. The data contain hundreds of thousands of clones, over 95% of them singletons.

The sequence was collected from a woman aged 25 to 39 in good health. The sequenced material came from naive CD8+ T cells sorted from blood. V usage is TRBV7-6 and J usage is TRBJ2-7; 7 bases match TRBD2. The chain's CDR3 is CASSLGPAGEGYEQYF. The CDR3 nucleotides are TGTGCCAGCAGCTTAGGACCGGCGGGGGAGGGCTACGAGCAGTACTTC.